This TCR beta chain derives from a study of cytomegalovirus exposure and HLA in healthy donors. Study findings and constraints: Some public TCRs appeared in many individuals, while most sequences were rare. The listing of about 150 TCR beta chains classed them as cytomegalovirus-associated.

Worth noting for this clone: Antigen unknown.

The PCR employed 60 Vbeta primers together with 13 Jbeta primers. Repertoires were generated with immunoSEQ multiplex PCR, while TCRdb's copy carries only in-frame clones and drops some. The profile covers some 200,000 clones, with around 85% appearing a single time and approximately 6.3% taken by the ten largest. The CDR3 runs 14 residues. Trimming removed 7 bases from V and 0 bases from J, with 9 bases in between. In germline, CDR1 is MNHEY, CDR2 SMNVEV (reference sequence). Sequencing was carried out using PBMCs. The chain combines TRBV27 with TRBJ2-2, with D possibly matching TRBD2 (6 bases). The TCR comes from a man aged 35-49 years in good health and CMV-seropositive. The CDR3 sequence is CASTRGTNTGELFF. Here the CDR3 DNA reads TGTGCCAGCACCCGGGGGACGAACACCGGGGAGCTGTTTTTT.